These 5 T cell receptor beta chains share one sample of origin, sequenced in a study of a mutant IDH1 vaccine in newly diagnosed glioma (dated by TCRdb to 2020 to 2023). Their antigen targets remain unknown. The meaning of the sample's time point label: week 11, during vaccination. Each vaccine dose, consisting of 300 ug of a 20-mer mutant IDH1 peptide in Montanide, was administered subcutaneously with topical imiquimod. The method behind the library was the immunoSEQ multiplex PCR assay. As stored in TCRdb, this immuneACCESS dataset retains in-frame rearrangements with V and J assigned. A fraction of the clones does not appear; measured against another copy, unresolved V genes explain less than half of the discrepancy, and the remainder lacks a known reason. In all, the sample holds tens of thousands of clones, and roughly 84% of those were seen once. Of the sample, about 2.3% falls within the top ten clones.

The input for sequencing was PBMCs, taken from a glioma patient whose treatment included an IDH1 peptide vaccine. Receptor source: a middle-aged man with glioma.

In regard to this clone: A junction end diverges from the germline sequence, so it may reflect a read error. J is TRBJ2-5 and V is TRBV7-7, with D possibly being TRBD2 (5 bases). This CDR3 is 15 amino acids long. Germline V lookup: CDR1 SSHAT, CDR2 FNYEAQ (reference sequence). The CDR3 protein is CASSPKSISGETQYF. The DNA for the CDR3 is TGTGCTAGCAGCCCGAAGTCCATTTCGGGGGAGACCCAGTACTTC.

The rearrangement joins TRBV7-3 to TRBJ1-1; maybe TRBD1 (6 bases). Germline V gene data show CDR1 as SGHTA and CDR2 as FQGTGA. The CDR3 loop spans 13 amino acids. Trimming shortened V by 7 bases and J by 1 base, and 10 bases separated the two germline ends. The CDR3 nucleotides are TGTGCCAGCAAGGGGACACCGAACACTGAAGCTTTCTTT. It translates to CASKGTPNTEAFF.

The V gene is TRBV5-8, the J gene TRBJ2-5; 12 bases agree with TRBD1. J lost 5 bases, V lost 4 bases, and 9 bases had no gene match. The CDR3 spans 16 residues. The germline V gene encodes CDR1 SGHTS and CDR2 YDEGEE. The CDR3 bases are TGTGCCAGCAGCCATATCGGGACAGGGGGCCAGGAGACCCAGTACTTC. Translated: CASSHIGTGGQETQYF. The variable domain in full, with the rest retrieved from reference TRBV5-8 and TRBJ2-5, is EAGVTQSPTHLIKTRGQQATLRCSPISGHTSVYWYQQALGLGLQFLLWYDEGEERNRGNFPPRFSGRQFPNYSSELNVNALELEDSALYLCASSHIGTGGQETQYFGPGTRLLVL.

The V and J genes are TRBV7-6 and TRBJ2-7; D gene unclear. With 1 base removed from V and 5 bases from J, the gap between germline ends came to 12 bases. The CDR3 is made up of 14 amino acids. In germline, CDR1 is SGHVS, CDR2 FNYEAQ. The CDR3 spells CASSLVPGPDEQYF. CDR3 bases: TGTGCCAGCAGCTTAGTCCCGGGTCCCGACGAGCAGTACTTC.

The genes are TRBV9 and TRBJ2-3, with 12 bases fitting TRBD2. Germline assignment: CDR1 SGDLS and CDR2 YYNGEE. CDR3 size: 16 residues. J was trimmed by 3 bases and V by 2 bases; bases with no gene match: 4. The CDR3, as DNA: TGTGCCAGCAGCGTGAGACTAGCGGGAGCAACAGATACGCAGTATTTT. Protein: CASSVRLAGATDTQYF.